The next 31 T cell receptor beta chains were all read from a single sample in a study of blood T cell repertoires in COVID-19. Measured with immunoSEQ multiplex PCR; TCRdb has only the in-frame clones, and not every one. Of 200,000 or so clones in the sample, around 80% were seen once. The sample comprised peripheral blood. These TCRs come from a woman older than 75 with acute or convalescent COVID-19.

Comments on this clone: This sample also contains other DNA sequences that code for the same CDR3. The chain links TRBV19 to TRBJ1-1; tentative D call: TRBD1 (5 bases). This CDR3 region has 13 residues. The V gene lost 3 bases and the J gene lost 6 bases, with 11 bases spanning the gap. Germline V CDR1 and CDR2: LNHDA, SQIVND (reference sequence). The chain's CDR3 is CASSIGQGAEAFF. DNA of the CDR3: TGTGCCAGTAGTATCGGGCAGGGCGCTGAAGCTTTCTTT. Together with reference TRBV19 and TRBJ1-1, the CDR3 gives the full variable domain: DGGITQSPKYLFRKEGQNVTLSCEQNLNHDAMYWYRQDPGQGLRLIYYSQIVNDFQKGDIAEGYSVSREKKESFPLTVTSAQKNPTAFYLCASSIGQGAEAFFGQGTRLTVV.

In nucleotides, the CDR3 is TGTGCCAGCAGCCCTTTATCCGGTCCCTACGAGCAGTACTTC. Translating it yields CASSPLSGPYEQYF. This sequence joins TRBV9 and TRBJ2-7; D not resolved. The CDR3 spans 14 residues. Germline lookup yields CDR1 SGDLS and CDR2 YYNGEE. V lost 4 bases and J 2 bases, leaving 13 bases between the germline ends.

The genes are TRBV29-1 and TRBJ1-1, with TRBD1 identical over 12 bases. With 7 bases clipped from V and 3 bases from J, the junction kept 9 bases outside the gene matches. This CDR3 has 15 residues. Germline lookup yields CDR1 SQVTM and CDR2 ANQGSEA. CDR3 sequence reads: CSAQGTGGAYTEAFF. The CDR3 nucleotides are TGCAGCGCCCAAGGGACAGGGGGCGCGTACACTGAAGCTTTCTTT.

This sequence joins TRBV19 and TRBJ1-5; 9 bases are a match to TRBD1. The CDR3 contains 15 residues. Germline CDR1 reads LNHDA; CDR2 reads SQIVND (reference sequence). With V trimmed by 6 bases and J by 7 bases, 10 bases remained unmatched. CDR3 in DNA: TGTGCCAGTAGCCCGGGACAGGGAGGCCTCCAGCCCCAGCATTTT. Its translation: CASSPGQGGLQPQHF.

This clone showed up just once. The chain carries TRBV7-3 and TRBJ2-5, with a weak D call TRBD1 (5 bases). V gave up 5 bases and J gave up 0 bases, with 10 bases separating them. Germline-derived CDR1 and CDR2 are SGHTA and FQGTGA. The CDR3 has 14 residues. The CDR3 loop is CASSPYRNQETQYF. The CDR3 DNA is TGTGCCAGCAGCCCCTACAGGAACCAAGAGACCCAGTACTTC.

This chain joins TRBV4-1 and TRBJ2-6; 7 bases map to TRBD1. V was pared by 3 bases and J by 0 bases, with 14 bases of the junction left unmatched. Germline V gene data show CDR1 as MGHRA and CDR2 as YSYEKL. The CDR3 is 20 residues long. The CDR3 coding sequence is TGCGCCAGCAGCCACCCACTCCGGGACAGAGCTTACTCTGGGGCCAACGTCCTGACTTTC. It yields the protein CASSHPLRDRAYSGANVLTF.

This chain uses TRBV15 with TRBJ1-4, with 7 bases identical to TRBD1. This CDR3 contains 18 residues. Trimming at V came to 4 bases and at J to 0 bases, leaving 11 bases not matched to a gene. Germline-derived CDR1 and CDR2 are LNHNV and YYDKDF (reference sequence). CDR3 coding DNA: TGTGCCACCAGCACCCTACCGGGCCAGGGGGCAACTAATGAAAAACTGTTTTTT. This encodes CATSTLPGQGATNEKLFF.

The rearrangement links TRBV15 to TRBJ1-4; weak D call: TRBD1 (5 bases). V shed 0 bases and J shed 0 bases, with 14 bases lying between them. The CDR3 runs to 18 residues. CDR1 is LNHNV and CDR2 is YYDKDF in the germline V gene (reference sequence). For the CDR3, the DNA is TGTGCCACCAGCAGAGATTTGGAGGGAGGGGCAACTAATGAAAAACTGTTTTTT. This codes for CATSRDLEGGATNEKLFF.

V is TRBV5-6 and J is TRBJ2-3; 10 nucleotides line up with TRBD2. CDR1 is SGHDT and CDR2 is YYEEEE in the germline V gene. V lost 2 bases to trimming and J lost 3 bases; unmatched junction nucleotides: 6. The CDR3 spans 16 residues. The CDR3 sequence: CASSFGAGGSTDTQYF. In nucleotides, the CDR3 is TGTGCCAGCAGCTTCGGAGCGGGAGGGAGTACAGATACGCAGTATTTT.

This clone has just one count. The chain recombines TRBV5-1 with TRBJ2-1; D remains unclear. The length of the CDR3 is 14 residues. Germline V CDR1 and CDR2: SGHRS, YFSETQ. V was trimmed by 8 bases and J by 0 bases, leaving 12 bases between them. The CDR3 bases are TGCGCCAGTCGACACCCGAGCTCCTACAATGAGCAGTTCTTC. As protein: CASRHPSSYNEQFF.

This clone appeared a few times. This chain joins TRBV27 and TRBJ1-1; 7 bases map to TRBD1. V shed 4 bases and J 1 base; nucleotides not matched to a gene: 6. CDR1 and CDR2 from the germline V gene are MNHEY and SMNVEV (reference sequence). The CDR3 has 15 residues. The CDR3 DNA reads as TGTGCCAGCAGTTCCGGGACAGTAGGGAACACTGAAGCTTTCTTT. Its protein is CASSSGTVGNTEAFF.

The CDR3 region is CASSFGQAGYTF. The DNA for the CDR3 is TGTGCCAGCAGCTTCGGACAGGCTGGCTACACCTTC. The J gene is TRBJ1-2, the V gene TRBV5-6, with 7 positions matching TRBD1. Germline lookup yields CDR1 SGHDT and CDR2 YYEEEE. V trimming: 2 bases; J trimming: 7 bases; junction bases outside the gene matches: 2. The CDR3 has 12 amino acids.

V and J are TRBV6-5 and TRBJ1-5, with TRBD1 matching over 7 bases. This CDR3 is built from 14 residues. From germline, CDR1 is MNHEY and CDR2 SVGAGI. V shed 5 bases and J 3 bases; nucleotides not matched to a gene: 4. The CDR3 bases are TGTGCCAGCAGTAGGGACAGCTTCAATCAGCCCCAGCATTTT. Protein product: CASSRDSFNQPQHF.

The rearrangement links TRBV5-1 to TRBJ2-3, with TRBD1 as a possible D gene (6 bases). The V end lost 0 bases, the J end lost 0 bases, and 8 bases lay between the germline ends. In germline, CDR1 is SGHRS, CDR2 YFSETQ. The CDR3 spans 15 residues. The CDR3 nucleotides are TGCGCCAGCAGCTTGGAGGACAGCAGCACAGATACGCAGTATTTT. Translated: CASSLEDSSTDTQYF.

The rearrangement joins TRBV3-1 (or the pseudogene TRBV3-2) to TRBJ1-2; 11 bases are shared with TRBD1. Germline V gives CDR1 LGHDT, CDR2 YNNKEL (reference sequence). J was trimmed by 3 bases and V by 8 bases; bases with no gene match: 2. The CDR3 runs to 13 residues. The CDR3 DNA reads TGTGCCAGCGGACAGGGGGCGGACTATGGCTACACCTTC. Translation: CASGQGADYGYTF.

The chain joins TRBV5-4 to TRBJ2-2, with 7 positions matching TRBD2. After removal of 4 bases from V and 0 bases from J, the junction contained 9 bases not matched to a gene. This CDR3 is 17 amino acids long. Germline lookup yields CDR1 SGHNT and CDR2 YYREEE (reference sequence). CDR3 nucleotide sequence: TGTGCCAGCAGCCTACCATCCGGGGGGTCGAACACCGGGGAGCTGTTTTTT. Translation: CASSLPSGGSNTGELFF.

This chain joins TRBV28 and TRBJ1-2, with TRBD1 as a possible D gene (5 bases). The CDR3 is made up of 14 amino acids. Trimming pared 2 bases from V and 5 bases from J, leaving 12 bases between. The germline V gene encodes CDR1 MDHEN and CDR2 SYDVKM. The CDR3 bases are TGTGCCAGCAGTTTAGCCGGGGGGGTTTATGGCTACACCTTC. It translates to CASSLAGGVYGYTF.

This clone appeared a single time. This rearrangement joins TRBV4-1 to TRBJ2-1; 12 bases align to TRBD2. This CDR3 spans 15 amino acids. The germline gives CDR1 MGHRA, CDR2 YSYEKL. Trimming removed 6 bases from V and 4 bases from J; junction bases left unmatched: 4. CDR3 sequence (DNA): TGCGCCAGCAGTCGCCTAGCGGGGGGGTACAATGAGCAGTTCTTC. Its protein product is CASSRLAGGYNEQFF.

V usage is TRBV28 and J usage is TRBJ2-2, with D possibly TRBD1 on 5 matching bases. Trimming took off 2 bases at V and 17 bases at J, with 21 bases between the two ends. This CDR3 has 14 amino acids. In germline, CDR1 is MDHEN, CDR2 SYDVKM. Here the CDR3 DNA reads TGTGCCAGCAGTTTACCCCAGGGCTCGTATCCCCTTTTTTTT. It yields the protein CASSLPQGSYPLFF.

The V gene is TRBV12-5, the J gene TRBJ2-1; 13 nucleotides align to TRBD2. The germline CDR1 and CDR2 sequences are LGHNT and FRNRAP. The CDR3 has 18 amino acids. With 0 bases clipped from V and 3 bases from J, the junction kept 5 bases outside the gene matches. The CDR3 DNA sequence: TGTGCTAGTGGTTTGGTACAGACTAGCGGGGGGATCTACAATGAGCAGTTCTTC. This sequence encodes CASGLVQTSGGIYNEQFF.

The chain couples TRBV9 to TRBJ2-7, with 8 bases aligning to TRBD2. This CDR3 is 16 amino acids long. Per the germline V gene, CDR1 is SGDLS and CDR2 is YYNGEE. Germline trimming cut 4 bases from V and 7 bases from J; bases unmatched to any gene: 16. CDR3 in amino acids: CASSPRLAGPLGEQYF. In nucleotides, the CDR3 is TGTGCCAGCAGCCCCCGGTTAGCGGGACCCCTAGGGGAGCAGTACTTC.

This chain links TRBV5-1 with TRBJ2-2; 7 bases fit TRBD2. The CDR3 runs to 17 residues. V trimming: 4 bases; J trimming: 5 bases; junction bases outside the gene matches: 14. Germline CDR1 SGHRS, CDR2 YFSETQ. The CDR3 DNA sequence: TGCGCCAGCAGCCCGAGTGCTAGCGGCTGGGGAACCGGGGAGCTGTTTTTT. Its translation: CASSPSASGWGTGELFF.

This clone appeared a single time. The chain carries TRBV28 and TRBJ1-6; 7 positions match TRBD1. In germline, CDR1 is MDHEN, CDR2 SYDVKM. With 2 bases clipped from V and 7 bases from J, the junction kept 2 bases outside the gene matches. CDR3 length: 14 amino acids. Here the CDR3 DNA reads TGTGCCAGCAGTTTAATACAGGGGAATTCACCCCTCCACTTT. It codes for CASSLIQGNSPLHF.

The chain is built from TRBV7-9 and TRBJ2-7; 11 nucleotides line up with TRBD2. Germline CDR1 reads SEHNR; CDR2 reads FQNEAQ (reference sequence). The ends lost 5 bases at V and 7 bases at J; junction bases unmatched: 19. This CDR3 contains 18 residues. The CDR3 spells CASSEPDGLAGLPGEQYF. The DNA for the CDR3 is TGTGCCAGCAGCGAGCCCGACGGACTAGCGGGCTTACCCGGGGAGCAGTACTTC.

This sequence joins TRBV24-1 and TRBJ1-5; 8 bases match TRBD1. CDR1 is KGHDR and CDR2 is SFDVKD in the germline V gene. The CDR3 has 14 amino acids. With 4 bases clipped from V and 7 bases from J, the junction kept 5 bases outside the gene matches. Written as DNA, the CDR3 is TGTGCCACCAGTGACCCGGGACAGGCACAGCCCCAGCATTTT. Its protein is CATSDPGQAQPQHF.

The sample holds a few counts of this clone. The chain carries TRBV13 and TRBJ1-1, with D unclear. This CDR3 spans 12 amino acids. Trimming took off 2 bases at V and 5 bases at J, with 6 bases between the two ends. Germline V gene lookup returns CDR1 PRHDT and CDR2 FYEKMQ (reference sequence). This CDR3 reads CASSLSRTEAFF. DNA of the CDR3: TGTGCCAGCAGCTTAAGTCGGACTGAAGCTTTCTTT. Together with reference TRBV13 and TRBJ1-1, the CDR3 gives the full variable domain: AAGVIQSPRHLIKEKRETATLKCYPIPRHDTVYWYQQGPGQDPQFLISFYEKMQSDKGSIPDRFSAQQFSDYHSELNMSSLELGDSALYFCASSLSRTEAFFGQGTRLTVV.

The rearrangement uses TRBV4-1 and TRBJ1-5; D not resolved. This CDR3 region has 15 residues. The germline V and J ends were trimmed by 3 bases and 8 bases, with 17 bases remaining between them. In germline, CDR1 is MGHRA, CDR2 YSYEKL. Here the CDR3 reads CASSHQDNPGEPQHF. The CDR3 bases are TGCGCCAGCAGCCACCAAGACAACCCGGGAGAGCCCCAGCATTTT.

Here the CDR3 reads CASRTGVDYGYTF. Here the CDR3 DNA reads TGTGCCAGCCGTACAGGGGTGGACTATGGCTACACCTTC. The V call is TRBV27, the J call TRBJ1-2; 7 nucleotides line up with TRBD1. CDR1 MNHEY and CDR2 SMNVEV come from the germline V gene (reference sequence). The V segment lost 8 bases and the J segment 3 bases; nucleotides outside the gene matches: 6. CDR3 length equals 13 residues.

The CDR3 region has the DNA TGTGCCAGCAGGAGGACAGGGGCGGGCTATGGCTACACCTTC. This codes for CASRRTGAGYGYTF. V usage is TRBV28 and J usage is TRBJ1-2, with TRBD1 matching over 9 bases. Germline CDR1 MDHEN, CDR2 SYDVKM. Unmatched junction bases numbered 6, after V lost 6 bases and J lost 4 bases. This CDR3 comprises 14 residues.

In DNA form, the CDR3 reads TGTGCCAGCAGCCCCCCGTTGACAGATACGCAGTATTTT. Translation: CASSPPLTDTQYF. The chain combines TRBV11-3 with TRBJ2-3; D ambiguous. V dropped 5 bases and J dropped 3 bases, with 9 bases sitting between them. Germline-derived CDR1 and CDR2 are SGHNT and YENEEA. The CDR3 covers 13 residues.

The V call is TRBV19, the J call TRBJ1-5; 8 bases align to TRBD1. There are 13 residues in the CDR3. Germline CDR1 is LNHDA and CDR2 is SQIVND (reference sequence). After removal of 3 bases from V and 7 bases from J, the junction contained 2 bases not matched to a gene. The CDR3 DNA follows: TGTGCCAGTAGTATGGACAGGGTCCAGCCCCAGCATTTT. Translated: CASSMDRVQPQHF.